What follows is one T cell receptor (beta chain) and its context. The sample belongs to a study of T cell changes during pregnancy in multiple sclerosis. V shed 0 bases and J 4 bases; nucleotides not matched to a gene: 1. Germline values: CDR1 SGHDT, CDR2 YYEEEE. This CDR3 has 14 amino acids. TCRdb's table, derived via immunoSEQ multiplex PCR, lists solely in-frame clones and lacks some. This sample has around 92,000 clones; around 92% occur once, and the top ten carry approximately 2.2%. The clonotype comes from a female donor with multiple sclerosis, enrolled in a pregnancy study. The gene calls are TRBV5-6 and TRBJ2-1; TRBD2 agrees at 7 bases. Material: peripheral blood, obtained in the third trimester of pregnancy. DNA of the CDR3: TGTGCCAGCAGCTTGGGTAGCGGGTACAATGAGCAGTTCTTC. This gives the protein CASSLGSGYNEQFF.